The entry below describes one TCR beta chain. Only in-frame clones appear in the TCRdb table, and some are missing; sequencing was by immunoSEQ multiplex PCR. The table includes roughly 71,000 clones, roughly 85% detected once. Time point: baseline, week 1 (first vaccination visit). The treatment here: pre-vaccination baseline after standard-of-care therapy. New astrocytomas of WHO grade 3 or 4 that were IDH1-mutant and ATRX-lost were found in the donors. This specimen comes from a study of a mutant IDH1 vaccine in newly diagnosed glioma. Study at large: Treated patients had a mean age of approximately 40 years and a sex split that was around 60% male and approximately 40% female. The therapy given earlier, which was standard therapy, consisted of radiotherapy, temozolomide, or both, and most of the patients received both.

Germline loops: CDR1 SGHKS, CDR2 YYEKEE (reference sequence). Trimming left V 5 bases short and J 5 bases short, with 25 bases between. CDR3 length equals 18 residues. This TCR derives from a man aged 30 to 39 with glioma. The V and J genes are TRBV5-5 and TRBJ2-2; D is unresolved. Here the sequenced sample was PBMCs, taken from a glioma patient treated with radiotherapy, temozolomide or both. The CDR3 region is CASSLVPSEVARTGELFF. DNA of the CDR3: TGTGCCAGCAGTCTCGTCCCTTCAGAGGTTGCGAGGACCGGGGAGCTGTTTTTT.